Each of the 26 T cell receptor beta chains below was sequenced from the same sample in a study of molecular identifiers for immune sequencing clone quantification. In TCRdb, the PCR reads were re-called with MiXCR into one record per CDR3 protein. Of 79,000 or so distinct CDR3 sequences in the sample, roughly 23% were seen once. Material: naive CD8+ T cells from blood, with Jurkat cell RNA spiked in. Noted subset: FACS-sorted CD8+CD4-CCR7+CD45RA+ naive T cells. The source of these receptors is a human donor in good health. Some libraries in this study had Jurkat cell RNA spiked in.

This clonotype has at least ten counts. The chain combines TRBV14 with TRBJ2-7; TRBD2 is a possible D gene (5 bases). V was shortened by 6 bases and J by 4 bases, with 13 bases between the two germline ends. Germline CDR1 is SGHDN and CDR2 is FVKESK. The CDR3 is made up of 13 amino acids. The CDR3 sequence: CASRRTGLYEQYF. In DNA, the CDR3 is TGTGCCAGCAGACGGACGGGGTTGTACGAGCAGTACTTC.

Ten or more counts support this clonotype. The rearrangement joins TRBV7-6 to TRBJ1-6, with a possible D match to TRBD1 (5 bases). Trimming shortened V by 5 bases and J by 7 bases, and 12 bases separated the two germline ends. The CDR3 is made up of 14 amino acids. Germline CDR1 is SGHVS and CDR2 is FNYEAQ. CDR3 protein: CASSKGRSNSPLHF. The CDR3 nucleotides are TGTGCCAGCAGCAAGGGACGGAGCAATTCACCCCTCCACTTT.

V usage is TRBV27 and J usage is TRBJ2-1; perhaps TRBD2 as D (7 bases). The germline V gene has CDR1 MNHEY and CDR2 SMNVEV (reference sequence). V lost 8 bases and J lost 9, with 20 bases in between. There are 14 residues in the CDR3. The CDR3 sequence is CASGLDGGGGEQFF. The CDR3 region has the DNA TGTGCCAGCGGTCTCGATGGGGGGGGCGGTGAGCAGTTCTTC.

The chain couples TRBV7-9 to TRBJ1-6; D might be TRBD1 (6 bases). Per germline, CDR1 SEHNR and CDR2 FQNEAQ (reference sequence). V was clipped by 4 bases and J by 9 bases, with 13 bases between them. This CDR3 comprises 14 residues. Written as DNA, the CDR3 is TGTGCCAGCAGCTCTACAGGGCCCAGTTCACCCCTCCACTTT. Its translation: CASSSTGPSSPLHF.

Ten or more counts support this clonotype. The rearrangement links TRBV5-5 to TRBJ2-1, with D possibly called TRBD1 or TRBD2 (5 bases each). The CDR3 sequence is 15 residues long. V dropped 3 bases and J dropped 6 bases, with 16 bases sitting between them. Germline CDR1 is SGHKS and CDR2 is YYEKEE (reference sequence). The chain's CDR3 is CASSSPGSRGNEQFF. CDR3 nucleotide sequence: TGTGCCAGCAGCTCGCCGGGATCGAGGGGCAATGAGCAGTTCTTC.

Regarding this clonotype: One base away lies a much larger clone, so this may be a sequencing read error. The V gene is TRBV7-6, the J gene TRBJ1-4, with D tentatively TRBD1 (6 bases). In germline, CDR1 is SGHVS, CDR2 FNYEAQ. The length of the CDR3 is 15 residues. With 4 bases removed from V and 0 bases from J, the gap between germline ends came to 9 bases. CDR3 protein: CASSSQGSTNEKLFF. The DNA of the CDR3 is TGTGCCAGCAGCTCGCAGGGGTCAACTAATGAAAAACTGTTTTTT.

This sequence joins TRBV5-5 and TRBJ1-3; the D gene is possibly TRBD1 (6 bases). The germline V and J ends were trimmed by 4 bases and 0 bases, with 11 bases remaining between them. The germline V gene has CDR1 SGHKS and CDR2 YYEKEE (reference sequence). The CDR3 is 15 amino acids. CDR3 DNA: TGTGCCAGCAGCCCCGGACAGAGCTCTGGAAACACCATATATTTT. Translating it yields CASSPGQSSGNTIYF.

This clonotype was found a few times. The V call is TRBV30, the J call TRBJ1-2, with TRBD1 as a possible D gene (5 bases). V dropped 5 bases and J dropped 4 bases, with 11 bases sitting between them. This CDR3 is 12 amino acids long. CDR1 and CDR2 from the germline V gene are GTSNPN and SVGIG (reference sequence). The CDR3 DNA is TGTGCCTGGGGGGACGGATCCTATGGCTACACCTTC. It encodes CAWGDGSYGYTF.

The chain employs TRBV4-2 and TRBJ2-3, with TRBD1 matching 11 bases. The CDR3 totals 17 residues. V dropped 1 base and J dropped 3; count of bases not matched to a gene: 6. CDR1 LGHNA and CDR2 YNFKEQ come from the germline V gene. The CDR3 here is CASSQGAGTGGTDTQYF. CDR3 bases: TGTGCCAGCAGCCAAGGGGCGGGGACAGGGGGAACAGATACGCAGTATTTT.

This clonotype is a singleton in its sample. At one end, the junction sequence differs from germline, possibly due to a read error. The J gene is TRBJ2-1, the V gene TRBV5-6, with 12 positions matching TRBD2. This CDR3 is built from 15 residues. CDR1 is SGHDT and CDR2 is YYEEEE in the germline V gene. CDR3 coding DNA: TGTGCCAGCAGTCCAACTAGCGGGGGGACCAATGAGCAGATCTTC. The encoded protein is CASSPTSGGTNEQIF.

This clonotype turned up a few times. The CDR3 coding sequence is TGTGCCAGCAGTGAAGACAGGGGGAGTGAAAAACTGTTTTTT. This gives the protein CASSEDRGSEKLFF. The V and J genes are TRBV6-1 and TRBJ1-4; 8 nucleotides line up with TRBD1. V trimming: 1 base; J trimming: 7 bases; junction bases outside the gene matches: 2. This CDR3 region has 14 residues. The germline V gene has CDR1 MNHNS and CDR2 SASEGT.

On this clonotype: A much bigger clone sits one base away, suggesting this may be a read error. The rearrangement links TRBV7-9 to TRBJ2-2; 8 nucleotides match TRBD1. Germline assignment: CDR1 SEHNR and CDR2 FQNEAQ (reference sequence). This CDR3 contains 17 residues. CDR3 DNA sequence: TGTGCCAGCAGCTTTCACGACAGGGGAGAGGACACCGGGGAGCTGCTTTTT. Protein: CASSFHDRGEDTGELLF. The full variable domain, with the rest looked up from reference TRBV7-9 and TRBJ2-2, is DTGVSQNPRHKITKRGQNVTFRCDPISEHNRLYWYRQTLGQGPEFLTYFQNEAQLEKSRLLSDRFSAERPKGSFSTLEIQRTEQGDSAMYLCASSFHDRGEDTGELLFGEGSRLTVL.

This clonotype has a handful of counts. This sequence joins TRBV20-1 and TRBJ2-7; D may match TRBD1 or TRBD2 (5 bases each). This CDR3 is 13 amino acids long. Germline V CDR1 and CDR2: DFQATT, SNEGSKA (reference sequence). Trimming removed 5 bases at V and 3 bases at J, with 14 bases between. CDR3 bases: TGCAGTGCTCCCGGGACCGATATCTACGAGCAGTACTTC. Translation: CSAPGTDIYEQYF.

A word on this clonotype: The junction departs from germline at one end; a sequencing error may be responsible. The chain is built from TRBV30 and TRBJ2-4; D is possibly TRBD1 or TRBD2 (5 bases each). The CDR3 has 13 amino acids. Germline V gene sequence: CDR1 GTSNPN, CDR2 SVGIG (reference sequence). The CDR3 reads CAWSRAAPDIQHF. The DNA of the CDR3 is TGTGCCTGGAGCCGAGCGGCGCCGGACATTCAGCACTTC.

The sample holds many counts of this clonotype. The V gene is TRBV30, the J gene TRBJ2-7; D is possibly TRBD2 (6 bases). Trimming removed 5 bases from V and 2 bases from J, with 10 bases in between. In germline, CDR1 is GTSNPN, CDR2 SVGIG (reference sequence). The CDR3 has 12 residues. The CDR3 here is CAWGGAAYEQYF. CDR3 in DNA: TGTGCCTGGGGCGGGGCAGCCTACGAGCAGTACTTC.

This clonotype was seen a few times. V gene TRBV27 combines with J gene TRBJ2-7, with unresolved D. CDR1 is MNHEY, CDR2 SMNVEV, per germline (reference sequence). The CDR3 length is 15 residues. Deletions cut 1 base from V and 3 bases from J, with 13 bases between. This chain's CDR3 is CASSLFGSPGYEQYF. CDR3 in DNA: TGTGCCAGCAGTTTATTTGGTAGCCCAGGCTACGAGCAGTACTTC.

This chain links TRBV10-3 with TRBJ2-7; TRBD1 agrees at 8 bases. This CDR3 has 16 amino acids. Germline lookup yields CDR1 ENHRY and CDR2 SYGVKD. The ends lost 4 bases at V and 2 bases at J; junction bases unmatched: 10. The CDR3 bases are TGTGCCATCAGTGCATTAACAGGGGGTAGTGCCTACGAGCAGTACTTC. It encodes CAISALTGGSAYEQYF.

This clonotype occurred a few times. CDR3 amino acids: CASSSRAPPGTDTQYF. CDR3 DNA: TGTGCCAGTAGTTCCAGGGCCCCTCCAGGCACAGATACGCAGTATTTT. The genes are TRBV19 and TRBJ2-3, with a weak D call TRBD1 (5 bases). CDR1 and CDR2 from the germline V gene are LNHDA and SQIVND (reference sequence). There are 16 residues in the CDR3. V was shortened by 5 bases and J by 1 base, with 16 bases between the two germline ends.

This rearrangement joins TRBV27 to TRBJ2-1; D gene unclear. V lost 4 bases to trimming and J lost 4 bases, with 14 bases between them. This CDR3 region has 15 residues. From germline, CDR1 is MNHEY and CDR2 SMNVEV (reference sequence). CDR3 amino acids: CASSSQDRYYNEQFF. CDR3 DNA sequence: TGTGCCAGCAGTTCCCAAGACCGATATTACAATGAGCAGTTCTTC.

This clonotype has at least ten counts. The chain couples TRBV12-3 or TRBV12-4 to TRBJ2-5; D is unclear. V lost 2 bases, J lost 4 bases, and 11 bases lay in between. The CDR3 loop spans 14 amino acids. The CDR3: CASSLIQPTETQYF. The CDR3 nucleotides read TGTGCCAGCAGTTTAATACAGCCAACAGAGACCCAGTACTTC.

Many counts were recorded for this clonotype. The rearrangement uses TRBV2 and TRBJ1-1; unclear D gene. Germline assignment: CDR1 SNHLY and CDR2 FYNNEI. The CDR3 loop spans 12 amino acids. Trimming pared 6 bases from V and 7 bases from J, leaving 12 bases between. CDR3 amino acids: CASRFSEREAFF. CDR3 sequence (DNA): TGTGCCAGCAGGTTTTCAGAGCGTGAAGCTTTCTTT.

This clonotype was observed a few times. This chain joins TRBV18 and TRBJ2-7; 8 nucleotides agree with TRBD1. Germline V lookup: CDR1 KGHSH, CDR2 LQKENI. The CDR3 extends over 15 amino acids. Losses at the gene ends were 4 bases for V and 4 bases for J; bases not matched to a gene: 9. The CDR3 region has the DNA TGTGCCAGCTCACGGGGACAGGCTGGGGGTTACGAGCAGTACTTC. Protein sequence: CASSRGQAGGYEQYF.

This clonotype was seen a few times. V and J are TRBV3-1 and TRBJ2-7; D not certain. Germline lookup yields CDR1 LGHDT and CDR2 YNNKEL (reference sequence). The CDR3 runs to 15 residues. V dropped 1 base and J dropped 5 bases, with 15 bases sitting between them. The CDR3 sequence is CASSQVYSSVDEQYF. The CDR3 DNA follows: TGTGCCAGCAGCCAAGTTTACAGCAGCGTGGACGAGCAGTACTTC.

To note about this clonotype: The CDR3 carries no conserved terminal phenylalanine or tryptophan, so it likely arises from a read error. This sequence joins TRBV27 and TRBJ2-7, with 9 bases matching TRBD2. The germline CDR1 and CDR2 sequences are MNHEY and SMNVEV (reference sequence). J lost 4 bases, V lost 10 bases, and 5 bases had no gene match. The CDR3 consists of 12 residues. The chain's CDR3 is CATRGLAYEQYL. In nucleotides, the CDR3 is TGTGCCACGCGGGGACTAGCTTACGAGCAGTACCTC.

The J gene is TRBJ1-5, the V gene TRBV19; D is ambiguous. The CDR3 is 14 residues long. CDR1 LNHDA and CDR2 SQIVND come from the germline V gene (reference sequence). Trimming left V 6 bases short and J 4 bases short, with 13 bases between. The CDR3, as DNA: TGTGCCAGTAGACAGAAACACCTGAATCAGCCCCAGCATTTT. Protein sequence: CASRQKHLNQPQHF.

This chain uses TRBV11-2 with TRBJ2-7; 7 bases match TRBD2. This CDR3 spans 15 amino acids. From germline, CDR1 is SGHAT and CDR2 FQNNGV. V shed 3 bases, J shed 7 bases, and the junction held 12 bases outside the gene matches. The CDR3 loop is CASSFSSGTRREQYF. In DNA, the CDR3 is TGTGCCAGCAGCTTTTCGAGCGGGACCCGGCGGGAGCAGTACTTC. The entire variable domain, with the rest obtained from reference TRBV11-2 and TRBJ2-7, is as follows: EAGVAQSPRYKIIEKRQSVAFWCNPISGHATLYWYQQILGQGPKLLIQFQNNGVVDDSQLPKDRFSAERLKGVDSTLKIQPAKLEDSAVYLCASSFSSGTRREQYFGPGTRLTVT.